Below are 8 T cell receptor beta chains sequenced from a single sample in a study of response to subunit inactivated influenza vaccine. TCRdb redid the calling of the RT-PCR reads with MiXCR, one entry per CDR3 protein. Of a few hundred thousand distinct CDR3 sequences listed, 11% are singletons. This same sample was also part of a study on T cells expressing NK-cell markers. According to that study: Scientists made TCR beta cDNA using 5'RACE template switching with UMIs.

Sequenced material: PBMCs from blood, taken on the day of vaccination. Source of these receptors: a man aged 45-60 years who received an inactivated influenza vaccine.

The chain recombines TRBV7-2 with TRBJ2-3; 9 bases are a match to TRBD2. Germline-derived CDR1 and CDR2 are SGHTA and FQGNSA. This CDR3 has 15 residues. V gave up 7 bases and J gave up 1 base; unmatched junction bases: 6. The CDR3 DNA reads TGTGCCAGCACCTATAGCGGGGGTGGCACAGATACGCAGTATTTT. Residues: CASTYSGGGTDTQYF.

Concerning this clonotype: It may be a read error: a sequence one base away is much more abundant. The CDR3 is CASRYYSYEQYF. CDR3 nucleotide sequence: TGTGCCAGCAGATACTACTCCTACGAGCAGTACTTC. The chain carries TRBV6-2 or TRBV6-3 and TRBJ2-7, with D unresolved. The CDR3 is made up of 12 amino acids. CDR1 and CDR2 (germline): MNHEY, SVGEGT.

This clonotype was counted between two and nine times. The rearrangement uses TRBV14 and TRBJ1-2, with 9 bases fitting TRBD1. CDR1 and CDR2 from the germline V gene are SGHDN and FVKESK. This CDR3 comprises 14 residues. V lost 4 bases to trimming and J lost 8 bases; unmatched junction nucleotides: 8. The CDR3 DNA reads TGTGCCAGCAGCCCCCTTGGGACAGGGATCGGCTACACCTTC. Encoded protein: CASSPLGTGIGYTF.

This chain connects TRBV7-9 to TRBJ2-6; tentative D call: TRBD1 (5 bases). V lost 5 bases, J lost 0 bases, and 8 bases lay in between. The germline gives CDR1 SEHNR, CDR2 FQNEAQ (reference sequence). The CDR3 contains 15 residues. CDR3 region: CASSNRYSGANVLTF. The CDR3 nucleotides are TGTGCCAGCAGCAACAGGTACTCTGGGGCCAACGTCCTGACTTTC.

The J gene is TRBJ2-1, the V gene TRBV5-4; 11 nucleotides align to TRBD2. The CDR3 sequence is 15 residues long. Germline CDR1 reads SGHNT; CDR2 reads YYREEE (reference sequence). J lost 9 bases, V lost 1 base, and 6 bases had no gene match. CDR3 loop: CASSLRSSGGSEQFF. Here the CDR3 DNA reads TGTGCCAGCAGCTTGAGGTCTAGCGGGGGGAGTGAGCAGTTCTTC.

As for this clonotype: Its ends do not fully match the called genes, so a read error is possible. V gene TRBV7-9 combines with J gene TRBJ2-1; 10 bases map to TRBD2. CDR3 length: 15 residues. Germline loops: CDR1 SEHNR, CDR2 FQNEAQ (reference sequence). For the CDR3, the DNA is TGTGCCAGCAGTTTAGCGGGAGGCGGATGGAATGAGCAGTTCTTC. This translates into CASSLAGGGWNEQFF.

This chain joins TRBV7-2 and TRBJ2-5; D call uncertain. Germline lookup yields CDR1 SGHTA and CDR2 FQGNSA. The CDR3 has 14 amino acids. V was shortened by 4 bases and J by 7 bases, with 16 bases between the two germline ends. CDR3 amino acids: CASSYPIRARTQYF. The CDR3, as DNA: TGTGCCAGCAGCTACCCCATACGTGCGAGGACCCAGTACTTC.

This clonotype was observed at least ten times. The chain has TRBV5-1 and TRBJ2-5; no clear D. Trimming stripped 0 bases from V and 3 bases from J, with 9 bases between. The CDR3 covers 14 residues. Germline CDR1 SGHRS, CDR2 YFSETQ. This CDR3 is CASSLVVREETQYF. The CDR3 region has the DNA TGCGCCAGCAGCTTGGTCGTCCGAGAAGAGACCCAGTACTTC.